This T cell receptor beta chain was recorded in a study of regulatory T cells in long-lasting Graves disease. This clonotype has ten or more counts. The time point was: newly diagnosed GD, antithyroid drugs for less than 3 months. Making the TCR library involved RNA that had been extracted from PBMCs. The CDR3 has 13 residues. The trim removed 4 bases at V and 5 bases at J, leaving 4 bases unmatched. CDR1 and CDR2 (germline): LGHDT, YNNKEL (reference sequence). Arm-PCR of CDR3 regions and iRepertoire HTBI primers were the basis on which TCR beta libraries were built. TCRdb independently ran MiXCR on the multiplex PCR reads; one entry per CDR3 protein. The top ten hold roughly 25% of the sample, which has hundreds of thousands of distinct CDR3 sequences, roughly 16% seen once. The same data also contributed to another study, on T cells in Graves' hyperthyroidism and ophthalmopathy. That study adds: Most thyroid clonotypes with frequency above 0.001 were detected in blood.

The specimen comprised peripheral blood mononuclear cells (PBMCs), sampled at new diagnosis, from a patient treated with antithyroid drugs. The V call is TRBV3-1, the J call TRBJ1-1; 7 bases agree with TRBD1. The TCR comes from a woman aged 35-65 years with Graves disease. The CDR3, as DNA: TGTGCCAGCAGCCGACAGGGTCGGACTGAAGCTTTCTTT. This codes for CASSRQGRTEAFF.